This section outlines one T cell receptor (beta chain) sequence together with its context. Primers included in the PCR were 60 Vbeta and 13 Jbeta primers. Clones were sequenced by immunoSEQ multiplex PCR, and TCRdb holds only the in-frame ones, with some missing. The data contain 100,000 to 150,000 clones, roughly 80% of them singletons. The sample is drawn from a study of cytomegalovirus exposure and HLA in healthy donors. The CDR3 runs 12 residues. Germline CDR1 and CDR2: GTSNPN and SVGIG (reference sequence). Trimming took 7 bases from V and 6 from J, leaving 16 bases between them. The V and J genes are TRBV30 and TRBJ2-7; D possibly corresponds to TRBD1 (6 bases). The TCR originated in a man between 25 and 39 years old in good health and CMV-seropositive. Sequencing was done on a sample of PBMCs. CDR3 sequence (DNA): TGTGCCTACAACAGGGTACTCTCCGAGCAGTACTTC. Translation: CAYNRVLSEQYF. Variable domain in full (rest from reference TRBV30 and TRBJ2-7): SQTIHQWPATLVQPVGSPLSLECTVEGTSNPNLYWYRQAAGRGLQLLFYSVGIGQISSEVPQNLSASRPQDRQFILSSKKLLLSDSGFYLCAYNRVLSEQYFGPGTRLTVT.